This T cell receptor (beta chain) was identified during a study of long-term antiretroviral therapy in people with HIV. Trimming pared 3 bases from V and 2 bases from J, leaving 11 bases between. The CDR3 has 14 residues. CDR1 and CDR2 from the germline V gene are MNHEY and SMNVEV (reference sequence). Researchers report immunoSEQ v3.0 was run at survey level. The repertoire was sequenced with immunoSEQ multiplex PCR; TCRdb's copy has only in-frame clones and lacks some. There are 25,000 to 30,000 clones in the sample; around 80% occur only once, and approximately 9% lies in the top ten. Notes on the study in general: Repertoire dominance by clones expanded before ART was seen at all time points. Collection of the blood took place between 2004 and 2017. The ART regimens in use then may have been less effective than current ones. Narrower CDR3 length ranges marked HIV repertoires relative to controls.

The sample holds one count of this clone. Its antigen is not identified. The gene calls are TRBV27 and TRBJ2-7; D is unresolved. The receptor was isolated from a man between 35 and 55 years old with HIV. This specimen was unsorted PBMCs, taken 3 years after starting antiretroviral therapy. DNA of the CDR3: TGTGCCAGCAGTTTCGGAGACAATACCTACGAGCAGTACTTC. Translating gives CASSFGDNTYEQYF.